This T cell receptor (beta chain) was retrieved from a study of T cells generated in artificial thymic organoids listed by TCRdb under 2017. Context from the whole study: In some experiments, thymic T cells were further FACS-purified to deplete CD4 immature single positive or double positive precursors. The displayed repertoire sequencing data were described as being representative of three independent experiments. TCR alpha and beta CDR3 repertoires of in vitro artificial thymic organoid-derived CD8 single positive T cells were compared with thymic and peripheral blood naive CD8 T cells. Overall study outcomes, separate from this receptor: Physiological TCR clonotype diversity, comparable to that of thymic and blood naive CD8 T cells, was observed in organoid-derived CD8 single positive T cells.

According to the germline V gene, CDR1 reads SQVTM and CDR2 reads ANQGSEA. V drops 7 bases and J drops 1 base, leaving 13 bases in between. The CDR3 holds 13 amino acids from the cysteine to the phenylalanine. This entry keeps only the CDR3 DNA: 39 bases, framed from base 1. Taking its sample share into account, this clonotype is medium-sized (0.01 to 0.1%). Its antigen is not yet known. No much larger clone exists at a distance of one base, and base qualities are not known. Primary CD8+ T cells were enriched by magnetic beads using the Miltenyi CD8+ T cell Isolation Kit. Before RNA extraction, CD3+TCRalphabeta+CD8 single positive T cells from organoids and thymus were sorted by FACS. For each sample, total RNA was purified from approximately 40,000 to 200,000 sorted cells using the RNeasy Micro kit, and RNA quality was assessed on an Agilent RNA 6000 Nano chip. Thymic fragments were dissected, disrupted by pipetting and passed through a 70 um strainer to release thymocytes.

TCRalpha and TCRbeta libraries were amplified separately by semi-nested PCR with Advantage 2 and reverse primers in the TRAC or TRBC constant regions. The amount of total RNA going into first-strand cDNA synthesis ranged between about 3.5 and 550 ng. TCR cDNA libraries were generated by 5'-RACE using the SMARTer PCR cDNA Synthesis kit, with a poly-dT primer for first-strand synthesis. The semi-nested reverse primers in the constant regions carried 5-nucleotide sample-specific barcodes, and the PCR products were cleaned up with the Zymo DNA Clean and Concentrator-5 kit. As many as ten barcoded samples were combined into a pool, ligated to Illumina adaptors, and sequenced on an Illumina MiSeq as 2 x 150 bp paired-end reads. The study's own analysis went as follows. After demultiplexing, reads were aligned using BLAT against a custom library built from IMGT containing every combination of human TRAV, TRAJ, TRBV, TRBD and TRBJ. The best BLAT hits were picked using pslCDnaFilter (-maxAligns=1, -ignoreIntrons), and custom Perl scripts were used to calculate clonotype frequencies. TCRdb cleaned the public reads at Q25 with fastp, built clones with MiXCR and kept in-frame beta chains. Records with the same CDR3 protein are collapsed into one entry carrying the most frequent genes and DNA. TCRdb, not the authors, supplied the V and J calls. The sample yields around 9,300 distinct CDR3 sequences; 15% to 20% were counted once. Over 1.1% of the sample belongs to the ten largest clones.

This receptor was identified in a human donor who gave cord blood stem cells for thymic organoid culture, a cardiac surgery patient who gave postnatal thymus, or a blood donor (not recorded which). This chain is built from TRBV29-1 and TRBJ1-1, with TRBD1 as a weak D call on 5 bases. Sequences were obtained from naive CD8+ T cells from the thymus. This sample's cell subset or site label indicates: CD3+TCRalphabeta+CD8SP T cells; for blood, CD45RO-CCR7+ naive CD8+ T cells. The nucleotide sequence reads TGCAGCGCTAAGCCCGGGACGAACACTGAAGCTTTCTTT. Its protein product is CSAKPGTNTEAFF.